Reported below is one T cell receptor (beta chain). Other DNA sequences from this sample encode an identical CDR3 as well. Germline V gene data show CDR1 as SEHNR and CDR2 as FQNEAQ (reference sequence). CDR3 length: 15 residues. Trimming removed 5 bases from V and 3 bases from J; junction bases left unmatched: 8. The data were taken from a study of blood T cell repertoires in COVID-19. TCRdb's copy holds only in-frame clones and misses some; the assay was immunoSEQ multiplex PCR. The sample contains around 100,000 clones, over 75% of which appear only once. This chain connects TRBV7-9 to TRBJ1-1; 8 bases fit TRBD1. Sequenced sample: peripheral blood. This TCR came from a man aged 30 to 39 in a cohort sampled during active COVID-19. CDR3 sequence reads: CASSPGQGGDTEAFF. CDR3 nucleotide sequence: TGTGCCAGCAGCCCCGGACAGGGAGGGGACACTGAAGCTTTCTTT.